A single TCR beta chain is shown here with its context. There is no known antigen for this receptor. Nothing much larger sits one base from this clone, and base qualities are not available. Germline trimming: 5 bases from V, 10 bases from J; junction bases outside gene matches: 15. The CDR3 covers 17 residues, taking in both the cysteine and the phenylalanine. The only DNA kept is the CDR3, 51 bases in frame from the first base. CDR1 SGHVS and CDR2 FQNEAQ were looked up in the germline V gene. The sample originates from a study of CD8 T cells in Susac syndrome (dated by TCRdb to between 2018 and 2021). Concerning the study at large: Repertoire sequencing was used to test whether CD8+ T cell activation and differentiation in Susac syndrome was antigen driven. Summary of the overall study and its limitations: The TCR sequencing and HLA analysis was acknowledged to have included a relatively small number of individuals.

RNA was extracted with the RNeasy kit and 0.5 to 1 ug was reverse transcribed using random hexamers. The immunoSEQ multiplex PCR assay, which covers 54 Vbeta and 13 Jbeta segments, was used to amplify TCR beta CDR3 regions. PCR amplification bias was corrected by using a synthetic template baseline for primer optimization and computational correction. Per the source publication's procedure: Only productive sequences were kept, with reads annotated to V, D and J genes according to IMGT and analyzed in immunoSEQ Analyzer. Clonality was computed as one minus Shannon entropy normalized by log2 of the number of productive unique sequences. Public and private clones were assessed among the 100 most prevalent clones of each patient and control. Clones were defined as Susac-specific if absent from the healthy and MS cohorts, from 1052 published viral clones and from other ImmuneACCESS disease sequences. Using fastp at Q25 and MiXCR, TCRdb reprocessed the public reads and kept productive beta chains. A single entry per CDR3 protein holds the most common genes and DNA from its merged rows. The V and J calls follow TCRdb's processing rather than the paper's. The sample table lists some 180,000 distinct CDR3 sequences, around 96% of them with a count of one. Together, the top ten hold approximately 0.1% of the sample.

High-throughput TCR beta sequencing profiled peripheral blood CD8+ and CD4+ T cells from healthy donors, Susac syndrome patients and multiple sclerosis patients. Healthy donors were age- and sex-matched controls. Bulk CD8+ and CD4+ T cells were purified magnetically by negative isolation, whereas CD8+ TEMRA cells were enriched by FACS. Blood was drawn into EDTA tubes, processed within 24 hours, and PBMCs were isolated by density gradient centrifugation. PBMCs destined for TCR sequencing were cryopreserved in liquid nitrogen and later thawed in a 37 °C water bath. A purity of at least 90% was achieved for sorted or isolated CD4+, CD8+ and CD8+ TEMRA cells.

The V and J segments used are TRBV7-8 and TRBJ1-4; TRBD1 agrees with 11 junctional bases. The source is a human donor in good health. The sequenced sample was CD4+ T cells from PBMCs. The encoded CDR3 is CASSLGTWDRGGGKLFF. At the DNA level, the sequence is TGTGCCAGCAGCCTCGGCACATGGGACAGGGGGGGCGGAAAACTGTTTTTT.